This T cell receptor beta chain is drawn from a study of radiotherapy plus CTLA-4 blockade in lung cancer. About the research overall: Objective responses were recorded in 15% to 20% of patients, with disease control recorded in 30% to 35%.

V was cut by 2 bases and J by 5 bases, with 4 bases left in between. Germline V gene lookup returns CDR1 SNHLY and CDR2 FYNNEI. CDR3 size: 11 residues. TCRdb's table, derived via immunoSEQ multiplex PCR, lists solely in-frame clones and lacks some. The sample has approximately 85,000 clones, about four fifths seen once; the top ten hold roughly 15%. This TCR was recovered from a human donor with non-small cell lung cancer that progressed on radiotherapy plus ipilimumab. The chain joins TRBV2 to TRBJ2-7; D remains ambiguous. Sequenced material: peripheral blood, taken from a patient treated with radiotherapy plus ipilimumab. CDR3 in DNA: TGTGCCAGCAGTGAAAACCACGAGCAGTACTTC. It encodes CASSENHEQYF.